This record looks at one TCR beta chain sequence and its context. The antigen it binds to is not known. No base qualities exist here, and no much larger clone lies one base off it. V is trimmed back by 4 bases and J by 4 bases, and the junction contains 10 bases that no gene match accounts for. The CDR3 measures 16 amino acids from cysteine to phenylalanine. This entry keeps only the CDR3 DNA: 48 bases, framed from base 1. Sequences SGHRS (CDR1) and YFSETQ (CDR2) are obtained from the germline V gene. This record comes from a study of blood T cells in healthy people across ages (dated by TCRdb to between 2014 and 2017). Looking at the study overall: In model experiments, template switching captured roughly one uniquely barcoded TCR beta cDNA molecule for every two T cells. The study measured age-related changes in TCR beta repertoire diversity using deep sequencing normalized with unique cDNA molecular identifiers. The donors were split into four age groups: young (average 16 years), middle-aged (39), aged (more than 60) and long-lived (approximately 80). To avoid experimental bias, donors of different ages were randomly spread across the sequencing lanes. The study analyzed two additional independent replicas of 1 million unique cDNA reads from the same blood draw for two donors, one aged 18 to 30 and one aged 80 or older. Overall results and qualifications from the work: Since profiling was done on bulk unsorted PBMCs, naive and antigen-experienced compartments could not be conclusively compared. As age increased, observed TCR beta diversity per million T cells dropped in a roughly linear way, and a significant reduction was already evident by age about 40. There was a strong correlation between observed TCR beta diversity and the percentage of naive T cells measured by flow cytometry. Estimates of total diversity based on one million sequenced T cells were regarded as lower bounds and as underestimates. Because donor CMV infection status was unknown, age-related changes in expanded clonotypes were potentially confounded. Compared with the aged group, the long-lived group had more naive CD4+ T cells, fewer expanded clones and increased TCR diversity, suggesting age selection.

Donors were 35 to 40 systemically healthy Caucasian individuals from Russia aged roughly 6 to 90 years. Each donor gave ten milliliters of peripheral blood, collected into EDTA-treated Vacutainer tubes. Ficoll-Paque density-gradient centrifugation was used to isolate PBMCs, with at least 6.5 million per sample. Total RNA, at least 5.5 micrograms per sample, was extracted from PBMCs with Trizol reagent. For every donor, an aliquot of PBMCs went through flow cytometry to measure the percentages of naive CD45RAhigh/CD27high T cells. Libraries were prepared through 5' RACE. TCRdb shows the sequencer as Illumina HiSeq 2500. A second about 7 to 12 cycle PCR used a sample-barcoded 5' primer and a J-beta primer mix. Each TCR beta cDNA molecule received a unique molecular identifier from a template-switch 5' adaptor carrying 12 random nucleotides. Each sample yielded at least 2.5 million CDR3-containing paired-end reads. First-strand cDNA synthesis was performed from all RNA using the Mint cDNA synthesis kit, with priming by a TRBC-specific oligonucleotide. All cDNA was treated with uracil-DNA glycosylase and then went through a first 18-cycle PCR with the universal primers M1SS and BC2_uni_R. The original pipeline was this. Each sample was normalized by randomly selecting 1 million high-quality reads, each carrying a distinct molecular identifier. Instead of being binned into consensus sequences, reads with shared molecular identifiers were discarded. CDR3 identification, clonotype clustering and error correction used MiTCR with a Q25 quality threshold and the strictest error-elimination algorithm. Lower-bound total TCR beta diversity was estimated with a nonparametric unseen species model using Euler transformation. Using fastp at Q25 and MiXCR, TCRdb reprocessed the public reads and kept productive beta chains. Each entry merges the rows of one CDR3 protein and shows their most common DNA and genes. These V and J calls rely on TCRdb rather than the paper's analysis. Present in this sample are hundreds of thousands of distinct CDR3 sequences, about 61% of which were seen just once. The ten largest make up about a quarter of the sample.

This clonotype was obtained from a man in his forties in good health. The sample taken for sequencing was blood. The V and J segments used are TRBV5-1 and TRBJ2-3; the central 9 bases match TRBD1. The CDR3 region reads CASSRWDRAAADTQYF. The nucleotide sequence is given as TGCGCCAGCAGCCGATGGGACAGGGCCGCGGCAGATACGCAGTATTTT.